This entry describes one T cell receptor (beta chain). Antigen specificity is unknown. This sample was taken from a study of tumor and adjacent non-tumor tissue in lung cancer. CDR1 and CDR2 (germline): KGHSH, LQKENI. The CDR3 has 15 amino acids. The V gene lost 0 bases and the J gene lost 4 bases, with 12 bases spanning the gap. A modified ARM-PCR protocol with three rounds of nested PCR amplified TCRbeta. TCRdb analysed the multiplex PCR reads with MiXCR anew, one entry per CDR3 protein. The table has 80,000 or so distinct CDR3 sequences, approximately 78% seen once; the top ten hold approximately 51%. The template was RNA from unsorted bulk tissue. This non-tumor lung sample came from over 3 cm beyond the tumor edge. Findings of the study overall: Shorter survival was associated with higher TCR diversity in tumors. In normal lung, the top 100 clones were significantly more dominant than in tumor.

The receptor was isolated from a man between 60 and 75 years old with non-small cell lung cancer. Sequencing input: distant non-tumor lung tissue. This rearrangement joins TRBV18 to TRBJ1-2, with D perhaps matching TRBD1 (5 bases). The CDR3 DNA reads TGTGCCAGCTCACCACCGAAGACAGATTCCTATGGCTACACCTTC. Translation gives CASSPPKTDSYGYTF.